The 30 T cell receptor beta chains reported below all come from one sample, sequenced in a study of cytomegalovirus exposure and HLA in healthy donors. Primers: 60 Vbeta forward and 13 Jbeta reverse. Data came from immunoSEQ multiplex PCR; TCRdb stores just in-frame clones and leaves some out. The table shows around 110,000 clones, with 70% to 80% occurring only once. Sequences were obtained from PBMCs. These receptors were collected from a woman younger than 35 in good health and CMV-seronegative.

This clone was seen a handful of times. The rearrangement joins TRBV10-3 to TRBJ2-7; 14 nucleotides align to TRBD2. Trimming at V came to 10 bases and at J to 6 bases, leaving 8 bases not matched to a gene. The CDR3 loop spans 14 amino acids. The germline V gene has CDR1 ENHRY and CDR2 SYGVKD. This chain's CDR3 is CATRLAGGKGEQYF. CDR3 sequence (DNA): TGTGCCACCCGACTAGCGGGGGGGAAGGGCGAGCAGTACTTC.

The CDR3 nucleotides are TGCGCCAGCAGCCAAGTGGACAGTAGCAATCAGCCCCAGCATTTT. Translating gives CASSQVDSSNQPQHF. The chain links TRBV4-1 to TRBJ1-5, with D maybe TRBD1 (6 bases). Deletions cut 1 base from V and 0 bases from J, with 7 bases between. CDR3 size: 15 residues. Looked up from germline, CDR1 is MGHRA and CDR2 is YSYEKL.

This chain joins TRBV6-4 and TRBJ1-6; 9 bases map to TRBD1. V gave up 6 bases and J gave up 8 bases; unmatched junction bases: 5. This CDR3 contains 14 residues. Germline V CDR1 and CDR2: MRHNA, SNTAGT. The CDR3 sequence is CASSPTGGYSPLHF. The CDR3 DNA is TGTGCCAGCAGCCCGACAGGGGGATATTCACCCCTCCACTTT.

This clone was seen more than once but under ten times. V is TRBV19 and J is TRBJ1-1; D is undetermined. The CDR3 is 12 amino acids. V lost 5 bases, J lost 7 bases, and 11 bases lay in between. Per germline, CDR1 LNHDA and CDR2 SQIVND (reference sequence). The CDR3 bases are TGTGCCAGTAGTTCGACGGGGTTTGAAGCTTTCTTT. This encodes CASSSTGFEAFF.

V gene TRBV19 combines with J gene TRBJ2-3, with 12 bases identical to TRBD2. Germline V lookup: CDR1 LNHDA, CDR2 SQIVND (reference sequence). V lost 4 bases and J lost 5; bases outside the gene matches: 7. This CDR3 spans 16 amino acids. CDR3 sequence (DNA): TGTGCCAGTAGTACACGACTAGCGGGGGCTGGAGATACGCAGTATTTT. It codes for CASSTRLAGAGDTQYF. Filled out from reference TRBV19 and TRBJ2-3, the complete variable domain reads DGGITQSPKYLFRKEGQNVTLSCEQNLNHDAMYWYRQDPGQGLRLIYYSQIVNDFQKGDIAEGYSVSREKKESFPLTVTSAQKNPTAFYLCASSTRLAGAGDTQYFGPGTRLTVL.

The chain combines TRBV7-9 with TRBJ2-2; 12 nucleotides agree with TRBD2. Germline V gene data show CDR1 as SEHNR and CDR2 as FQNEAQ (reference sequence). The CDR3 runs 19 residues. V gave up 3 bases and J gave up 4 bases; unmatched junction bases: 12. CDR3 sequence: CASSFRRASGGASTGELFF. In nucleotides, the CDR3 is TGTGCCAGCAGCTTTCGCCGGGCTAGCGGGGGGGCCAGCACCGGGGAGCTGTTTTTT.

The V and J genes are TRBV28 and TRBJ1-1; TRBD1 agrees at 9 bases. The V segment lost 5 bases and the J segment 1 base; nucleotides outside the gene matches: 8. The CDR3 length is 16 residues. The germline CDR1 and CDR2 sequences are MDHEN and SYDVKM. CDR3: CASSPWTGAENTEAFF. Written as DNA, the CDR3 is TGTGCCAGCAGTCCCTGGACAGGGGCGGAGAACACTGAAGCTTTCTTT.

The CDR3 nucleotides are TGTGCCAGCTCACGACGGGAGGGCTACGAGCAGTACTTC. Amino acids: CASSRREGYEQYF. The J gene is TRBJ2-7, the V gene TRBV18; 8 bases fit TRBD2. This CDR3 is built from 13 residues. Germline V gene data show CDR1 as KGHSH and CDR2 as LQKENI. The V and J ends lost 4 bases and 3 bases, in that order; junction bases with no gene match: 2. The variable domain in full, with the rest retrieved from reference TRBV18 and TRBJ2-7, is NAGVMQNPRHLVRRRGQEARLRCSPMKGHSHVYWYRQLPEEGLKFMVYLQKENIIDESGMPKERFSAEFPKEGPSILRIQQVVRGDSAAYFCASSRREGYEQYFGPGTRLTVT.

As to this clone: One junction end does not reproduce the germline sequence, and a read error may be involved. The sample contains more than one DNA sequence encoding this CDR3. The chain couples TRBV10-1 to TRBJ1-1; 8 positions agree with TRBD1. Per germline, CDR1 WNHNN and CDR2 SYGVQD (reference sequence). The CDR3 length is 15 residues. The CDR3 loop reads CASSETTGGGTEAFF. CDR3 DNA sequence: TGCGCCAGCAGTGAGACCACAGGGGGAGGCACTGAGGCTTTCTTT.

V is TRBV15 and J is TRBJ1-4, with D possibly matching TRBD1 (5 bases). The germline V gene encodes CDR1 LNHNV and CDR2 YYDKDF (reference sequence). The CDR3 spans 13 residues. The V gene lost 3 bases and the J gene lost 14 bases, with 16 bases spanning the gap. CDR3 nucleotides: TGTGCCACCAGCAGGGGGGGGTCCGATGGGCTGTTTTTT. As protein: CATSRGGSDGLFF.

Comment on this clone: Distinct nucleotide sequences in the sample also encode this CDR3. This chain uses TRBV5-1 with TRBJ1-4, with D possibly being TRBD1 (6 bases). The germline gives CDR1 SGHRS, CDR2 YFSETQ. The CDR3 runs 15 residues. V was trimmed by 4 bases and J by 0 bases, leaving 10 bases between them. In DNA, the CDR3 is TGCGCCAGCAGCGTACAGGGTGCAACTAATGAAAAACTGTTTTTT. Protein: CASSVQGATNEKLFF. Filled out from reference TRBV5-1 and TRBJ1-4, the complete variable domain reads KAGVTQTPRYLIKTRGQQVTLSCSPISGHRSVSWYQQTPGQGLQFLFEYFSETQRNKGNFPGRFSGRQFSNSRSEMNVSTLELGDSALYLCASSVQGATNEKLFFGSGTQLSVL.

V usage is TRBV9 and J usage is TRBJ2-1, with a weak D call TRBD2 (6 bases). V dropped 4 bases and J dropped 8 bases, with 16 bases sitting between them. The CDR3 extends over 14 amino acids. Germline V CDR1 and CDR2: SGDLS, YYNGEE. The CDR3 DNA reads TGTGCCAGCAGCCCCTCCCTTAGACTAGATGAGCAGTTCTTC. It is translated as CASSPSLRLDEQFF. The full variable domain, completed using reference TRBV9 and TRBJ2-1, is DSGVTQTPKHLITATGQRVTLRCSPRSGDLSVYWYQQSLDQGLQFLIQYYNGEERAKGNILERFSAQQFPDLHSELNLSSLELGDSALYFCASSPSLRLDEQFFGPGTRLTVL.

This rearrangement joins TRBV2 to TRBJ1-4; no clear D gene. The CDR3 is 14 amino acids. CDR1 is SNHLY, CDR2 FYNNEI, per germline. Trimming stripped 3 bases from V and 5 bases from J, with 10 bases between. CDR3 nucleotide sequence: TGTGCCAGCAGTGAGGGCCAGCGGAATGAAAAACTGTTTTTT. Amino acids: CASSEGQRNEKLFF.

The V gene is TRBV2, the J gene TRBJ2-2, with 8 bases lining up with TRBD1. This CDR3 spans 16 amino acids. V was clipped by 2 bases and J by 4 bases; unmatched bases: 6. Germline-derived CDR1 and CDR2 are SNHLY and FYNNEI. This CDR3 reads CASSEQGALSTGELFF. In DNA, the CDR3 is TGTGCCAGCAGTGAACAGGGGGCGCTCAGCACCGGGGAGCTGTTTTTT.

The chain combines TRBV9 with TRBJ1-4; 12 positions match TRBD1. This CDR3 contains 17 residues. Trimming removed 4 bases from V and 6 bases from J; junction bases left unmatched: 10. The V gene's germline CDR1 is SGDLS and CDR2 YYNGEE. The CDR3: CASSLGTGGALDEKLFF. In DNA form, the CDR3 reads TGTGCCAGCAGCCTCGGGACAGGGGGCGCTTTGGATGAAAAACTGTTTTTT. The variable domain in full, completed from reference TRBV9 and TRBJ1-4, reads DSGVTQTPKHLITATGQRVTLRCSPRSGDLSVYWYQQSLDQGLQFLIQYYNGEERAKGNILERFSAQQFPDLHSELNLSSLELGDSALYFCASSLGTGGALDEKLFFGSGTQLSVL.

This chain connects TRBV5-4 to TRBJ1-3; D uncertain. Per the germline V gene, CDR1 is SGHNT and CDR2 is YYREEE (reference sequence). V gave up 0 bases and J gave up 1 base, with 5 bases separating them. This CDR3 spans 14 amino acids. The CDR3 nucleotides are TGTGCCAGCAGCTTGGAAATATCTGGAAACACCATATATTTT. Its translation is CASSLEISGNTIYF.

This clone turned up a few times. This chain uses TRBV5-4 with TRBJ1-1; TRBD1 matches 8 bases. J lost 4 bases, V lost 8 bases, and 7 bases had no gene match. Germline V gene data show CDR1 as SGHNT and CDR2 as YYREEE (reference sequence). The CDR3 spans 13 residues. In DNA form, the CDR3 reads TGTGCCAGTAACAGGGGGATAGGCACTGAAGCTTTCTTT. Protein product: CASNRGIGTEAFF.

This clone was recorded a few times. The chain has TRBV10-2 and TRBJ2-6, with 10 bases aligning to TRBD2. With V trimmed by 6 bases and J by 1 base, 6 bases remained unmatched. The length of the CDR3 is 17 residues. Germline V gene sequence: CDR1 WSHSY, CDR2 SAAADI. This CDR3 reads CASRLAGVMSGANVLTF. CDR3 coding DNA: TGCGCCAGCAGGCTAGCGGGGGTCATGTCTGGGGCCAACGTCCTGACTTTC.

This clone occurred a few times. This chain uses TRBV7-9 with TRBJ2-1; 7 positions agree with TRBD1. The V segment lost 1 base and the J segment 6 bases; nucleotides outside the gene matches: 6. Germline V lookup: CDR1 SEHNR, CDR2 FQNEAQ (reference sequence). CDR3 length: 15 residues. For the CDR3, the DNA is TGTGCCAGCAGCTTAGTCCAACAGGGGCGCAATGAGCAGTTCTTC. Its protein is CASSLVQQGRNEQFF.

This chain connects TRBV6-7 to TRBJ2-1; possibly TRBD1 for D (5 bases). TRBV6-7 is marked as an open reading frame, function uncertain. The CDR3 covers 15 residues. V lost 5 bases, J lost 2 bases, and 13 bases lay in between. The CDR3 bases are TGTGCCAGCAGTCTGTGGGAAGGGGCCTACAATGAGCAGTTCTTC. This translates into CASSLWEGAYNEQFF.

The rearrangement uses TRBV6-5 and TRBJ1-1, with a tentative D call TRBD1 (5 bases). Germline CDR1 and CDR2: MNHEY and SVGAGI. CDR3 length equals 13 residues. V lost 2 bases to trimming and J lost 8 bases, with 12 bases between them. This CDR3 reads CASSYASGIEAFF. Here the CDR3 DNA reads TGTGCCAGCAGTTACGCCTCAGGGATAGAAGCTTTCTTT.

The gene calls are TRBV5-1 and TRBJ2-1, with a tentative D call TRBD2 (7 bases). The CDR3 sequence is 15 residues long. Between the trimmed V and J ends, which lost 4 bases and 3 bases, there was a span of 14 bases. Germline CDR1 reads SGHRS; CDR2 reads YFSETQ. CDR3 in DNA: TGCGCCAGCAGCGGAGGGGGGGCCAACTACAATGAGCAGTTCTTC. Residues: CASSGGGANYNEQFF.

The V gene is TRBV11-2, the J gene TRBJ1-1; D remains unclear. This CDR3 spans 14 amino acids. The V gene's germline CDR1 is SGHAT and CDR2 FQNNGV. V lost 5 bases and J lost 1, with 11 bases in between. CDR3 residues: CASSPGHSNTEAFF. In DNA, the CDR3 is TGTGCCAGCAGCCCTGGGCACTCGAACACTGAAGCTTTCTTT.

The chain carries TRBV7-9 and TRBJ1-1, with 7 bases lining up with TRBD1. The germline V gene encodes CDR1 SEHNR and CDR2 FQNEAQ (reference sequence). The CDR3 sequence is 15 residues long. V lost 5 bases to trimming and J lost 4 bases; unmatched junction nucleotides: 10. In DNA, the CDR3 is TGTGCCAGCAGCCCAGACAGGGCGGCGGGCACTGAAGCTTTCTTT. Translation: CASSPDRAAGTEAFF.

The chain is built from TRBV27 and TRBJ1-1; unclear D gene. There are 16 residues in the CDR3. Germline V CDR1 and CDR2: MNHEY, SMNVEV (reference sequence). V shed 2 bases and J shed 3 bases, with 16 bases lying between them. CDR3 sequence (DNA): TGTGCCAGCAGTTTAGGGAATAATCCTAGCCACACTGAAGCTTTCTTT. Its protein is CASSLGNNPSHTEAFF.

The table lists this clone with a few counts. V usage is TRBV2 and J usage is TRBJ1-2; D is undetermined. The V gene lost 6 bases and the J gene lost 2 bases, with 10 bases spanning the gap. From germline, CDR1 is SNHLY and CDR2 FYNNEI. This CDR3 is 13 amino acids long. As DNA, the CDR3 is TGTGCCAGCAGACGCACCGAGAACTATGGCTACACCTTC. This translates into CASRRTENYGYTF.

V usage is TRBV5-8 and J usage is TRBJ1-6; TRBD1 matches 10 bases. With V trimmed by 2 bases and J by 8 bases, 4 bases remained unmatched. This CDR3 has 15 residues. Germline V lookup: CDR1 SGHTS, CDR2 YDEGEE. CDR3: CASSLGTGEYSPLHF. The CDR3 DNA is TGTGCCAGCAGCTTAGGGACAGGGGAATATTCACCCCTCCACTTT.

This sequence joins TRBV27 and TRBJ1-4; no clear D gene. V lost 5 bases and J 4 bases, leaving 14 bases between the germline ends. The CDR3 is 15 amino acids. The germline V gene encodes CDR1 MNHEY and CDR2 SMNVEV (reference sequence). CDR3 in DNA: TGTGCCAGCAGTCCATGGGCAGATTATAATGAAAAACTGTTTTTT. Protein: CASSPWADYNEKLFF.

The rearrangement uses TRBV18 and TRBJ1-1, with 12 bases aligning to TRBD1. The CDR3 totals 14 residues. The germline gives CDR1 KGHSH, CDR2 LQKENI. J lost 5 bases, V lost 5 bases, and 3 bases had no gene match. CDR3 loop: CASSGDRGRTEAFF. The CDR3 region has the DNA TGTGCCAGCTCAGGGGACAGGGGGCGGACTGAAGCTTTCTTT. The full variable domain, completed using reference TRBV18 and TRBJ1-1, is NAGVMQNPRHLVRRRGQEARLRCSPMKGHSHVYWYRQLPEEGLKFMVYLQKENIIDESGMPKERFSAEFPKEGPSILRIQQVVRGDSAAYFCASSGDRGRTEAFFGQGTRLTVV.

V and J are TRBV9 and TRBJ2-5; 7 bases are a match to TRBD2. Germline V gene lookup returns CDR1 SGDLS and CDR2 YYNGEE. The V gene end was trimmed by 0 bases and the J gene end by 0 bases; junction bases not matched to a gene: 8. The CDR3 is 17 residues long. DNA of the CDR3: TGTGCCAGCAGCGTAGGGACAACGGGGGGACACCAAGAGACCCAGTACTTC. Translated, it gives CASSVGTTGGHQETQYF.